A selection of T cell receptor beta chains follows, all from one sample in a study of CD8 T cells in ankylosing spondylitis. MiXCR was run by TCRdb on the 5' RACE reads, yielding one entry per CDR3 protein. The sample lists around 890,000 distinct CDR3 sequences; roughly 10% were seen once. Input material: blood, either unsorted or a sorted T cell fraction (not recorded which). Receptor source: a male donor with ankylosing spondylitis. Each CDR3 is given with its conserved first and last residue. Each record gives: D gene, J gene, clone size, V gene, CDR3 protein, CDR3 DNA. D genes are given only for firm matches. The size entry is marked missing in some rows and otherwise reads once, few, many or a size class.

d_gene: .
j_gene: TRBJ2-3
abundance: .
v_gene: TRBV24-1
CDR3aa: CATRSSNTDTQCF
CDR3nt: TGTGCCACCCGTTCCTCGAACACAGATACGCAGTGTTTT

d_gene: .
j_gene: TRBJ1-4
abundance: .
v_gene: TRBV5-6
CDR3aa: CASSIRWNEKLFF
CDR3nt: TGTGCCAGCAGCATTCGTTGGAATGAAAAACTGTTTTTT

d_gene: .
j_gene: TRBJ1-2
abundance: many
v_gene: TRBV29-1
CDR3aa: CSVYVTEGLRSYGYTF
CDR3nt: TGCAGCGTTTACGTTACCGAGGGGTTAAGATCCTATGGCTACACCTTC

d_gene: TRBD2
j_gene: TRBJ2-5
abundance: many
v_gene: TRBV6-5
CDR3aa: CASSYSGEGETQYF
CDR3nt: TGTGCCAGCAGTTACTCAGGGGAGGGAGAGACCCAGTACTTC

d_gene: TRBD2
j_gene: TRBJ2-3
abundance: few
v_gene: TRBV5-5
CDR3aa: CASSTRLAGAPSTDTQYF
CDR3nt: TGTGCCAGCAGCACCCGACTAGCGGGAGCTCCTAGCACAGATACGCAGTATTTT

d_gene: TRBD1
j_gene: TRBJ2-7
abundance: once
v_gene: TRBV6-1
CDR3aa: CASRFVRDRVKEQYF
CDR3nt: TGTGCCAGCAGATTCGTACGGGACAGGGTTAAAGAGCAGTACTTC

d_gene: .
j_gene: TRBJ1-1
abundance: .
v_gene: TRBV5-1
CDR3aa: CASSPLQSGVTEAFF
CDR3nt: TGCGCCAGCAGCCCCCTCCAGTCTGGGGTGACTGAAGCTTTCTTT

d_gene: TRBD1
j_gene: TRBJ2-7
abundance: few
v_gene: TRBV6-5
CDR3aa: CASRLMTGSHEQYF
CDR3nt: TGTGCCAGCAGGTTAATGACAGGGAGCCACGAGCAGTACTTC

d_gene: TRBD2
j_gene: TRBJ2-3
abundance: few
v_gene: TRBV7-2
CDR3aa: CASSPMGGFTDTQYF
CDR3nt: TGTGCCAGCAGCCCTATGGGGGGGTTCACAGATACGCAGTATTTT

d_gene: TRBD1
j_gene: TRBJ2-5
abundance: few
v_gene: TRBV6-2/TRBV6-3
CDR3aa: CATVRQGREETQYF
CDR3nt: TGTGCCACCGTAAGACAGGGCCGTGAAGAGACCCAGTACTTC

d_gene: .
j_gene: TRBJ2-1
abundance: many
v_gene: TRBV5-5
CDR3aa: CASSLYGYNEQFF
CDR3nt: TGTGCCAGCAGCTTGTATGGCTACAATGAGCAGTTCTTC

d_gene: .
j_gene: TRBJ2-1
abundance: many
v_gene: TRBV4-2
CDR3aa: CASSLLGRAGYNEQFF
CDR3nt: TGTGCCAGCAGCCTACTCGGAAGGGCAGGCTACAATGAGCAGTTCTTC

d_gene: .
j_gene: TRBJ2-7
abundance: few
v_gene: TRBV6-5
CDR3aa: CASSNQPNEQYF
CDR3nt: TGTGCCAGCAGTAATCAACCGAACGAGCAGTACTTC

d_gene: .
j_gene: TRBJ2-7
abundance: .
v_gene: TRBV12-3/TRBV12-4
CDR3aa: CASSWGGPGEQGYEQYF
CDR3nt: TGTGCCAGCAGCTGGGGGGGGCCGGGAGAGCAGGGCTACGAGCAGTACTTC

d_gene: TRBD1
j_gene: TRBJ1-5
abundance: .
v_gene: TRBV20-1
CDR3aa: CSATGTGFQPQHF
CDR3nt: TGCAGTGCTACCGGGACAGGTTTTCAGCCCCAGCATTTT

d_gene: .
j_gene: TRBJ1-1
abundance: few
v_gene: TRBV20-1
CDR3aa: CSALPGHRSSAFF
CDR3nt: TGCAGTGCTCTCCCGGGACATCGGAGTTCGGCTTTCTTT

d_gene: .
j_gene: TRBJ1-1
abundance: many
v_gene: TRBV6-5
CDR3aa: CASSYRTPSNTEAFF
CDR3nt: TGTGCCAGCAGTTACCGGACACCCTCAAACACTGAAGCTTTCTTT

d_gene: .
j_gene: TRBJ2-7
abundance: few
v_gene: TRBV29-1
CDR3aa: CSVTFLAESSYEQYF
CDR3nt: TGCAGCGTGACCTTTTTAGCGGAAAGCTCCTACGAGCAGTACTTC

d_gene: .
j_gene: TRBJ2-5
abundance: .
v_gene: TRBV7-8
CDR3aa: CASRLVQETQYF
CDR3nt: TGTGCCAGCAGACTCGTCCAAGAGACCCAGTACTTC

d_gene: .
j_gene: TRBJ2-7
abundance: .
v_gene: TRBV20-1
CDR3aa: CSARDRRRVNEQYF
CDR3nt: TGCAGTGCTAGAGATCGGCGCAGGGTCAACGAGCAGTACTTC

d_gene: .
j_gene: TRBJ2-1
abundance: few
v_gene: TRBV20-1
CDR3aa: CSARDWAPSESSYNEQFF
CDR3nt: TGCAGTGCTAGAGATTGGGCCCCTAGCGAGAGCTCCTACAATGAGCAGTTCTTC

d_gene: .
j_gene: TRBJ1-1
abundance: many
v_gene: TRBV29-1
CDR3aa: CSAGLLNTEAFF
CDR3nt: TGCAGCGCGGGACTGCTGAACACTGAAGCTTTCTTT

d_gene: .
j_gene: TRBJ1-5
abundance: few
v_gene: TRBV6-2/TRBV6-3
CDR3aa: CASRPLSGTIQPQHF
CDR3nt: TGTGCCAGCAGGCCGCTCAGCGGAACGATTCAGCCCCAGCATTTT

d_gene: TRBD1
j_gene: TRBJ1-1
abundance: many
v_gene: TRBV20-1
CDR3aa: CSARNRGTEAFF
CDR3nt: TGCAGTGCTAGAAACAGGGGGACTGAAGCTTTCTTT

d_gene: TRBD2
j_gene: TRBJ2-3
abundance: few
v_gene: TRBV3-1
CDR3aa: CASSQEFASGGLRDTQYF
CDR3nt: TGTGCCAGCAGCCAAGAATTTGCTAGCGGAGGGTTAAGAGATACGCAGTATTTT

d_gene: .
j_gene: TRBJ1-2
abundance: .
v_gene: TRBV5-6
CDR3aa: CASRGDTNYGYTF
CDR3nt: TGTGCCAGCAGAGGGGACACAAACTATGGCTACACCTTC

d_gene: .
j_gene: TRBJ1-1
abundance: few
v_gene: TRBV18
CDR3aa: CASSPVTGMNTEAFF
CDR3nt: TGTGCCAGCTCACCAGTTACAGGGATGAACACTGAAGCTTTCTTT

d_gene: .
j_gene: TRBJ2-7
abundance: .
v_gene: TRBV28
CDR3aa: CASSFWSLAADTYEQYF
CDR3nt: TGTGCCAGCAGTTTCTGGAGTTTGGCTGCCGATACCTACGAGCAGTACTTC

d_gene: .
j_gene: TRBJ1-5
abundance: few
v_gene: TRBV20-1
CDR3aa: CSARSPGRRLAQHF
CDR3nt: TGCAGTGCCCGGAGTCCTGGCAGACGGCTAGCCCAGCATTTT

d_gene: .
j_gene: TRBJ2-5
abundance: few
v_gene: TRBV6-2/TRBV6-3
CDR3aa: CASSYFQAGKTQYF
CDR3nt: TGTGCCAGCAGTTACTTCCAGGCGGGGAAGACCCAGTACTTC

d_gene: TRBD1
j_gene: TRBJ1-6
abundance: .
v_gene: TRBV27
CDR3aa: CASSRPGGSYNSPLHF
CDR3nt: TGTGCCAGCAGCCGACCAGGGGGCTCCTATAATTCACCCCTCCACTTT

d_gene: .
j_gene: TRBJ2-5
abundance: .
v_gene: TRBV20-1
CDR3aa: CSAIGTGQETQYF
CDR3nt: TGCAGTGCGATCGGAACAGGGCAAGAGACCCAGTACTTC

d_gene: .
j_gene: TRBJ2-7
abundance: .
v_gene: TRBV7-9
CDR3aa: CASSWGGTGGREQYF
CDR3nt: TGTGCCAGCAGCTGGGGGGGGACAGGTGGAAGGGAGCAGTACTTC

d_gene: .
j_gene: TRBJ2-3
abundance: .
v_gene: TRBV5-1
CDR3aa: CASSLVQVGDTQYF
CDR3nt: TGCGCCAGCAGCTTGGTGCAGGTCGGAGATACGCAGTATTTT

d_gene: TRBD2
j_gene: TRBJ2-2
abundance: many
v_gene: TRBV5-1
CDR3aa: CASSPGTSVLTGELFF
CDR3nt: TGCGCCAGCAGCCCCGGGACTAGCGTTTTGACCGGGGAGCTGTTTTTT

d_gene: .
j_gene: TRBJ1-1
abundance: few
v_gene: TRBV20-1
CDR3aa: CSASELMNTEAFF
CDR3nt: TGCAGTGCTAGCGAGCTCATGAACACTGAAGCTTTCTTT

d_gene: .
j_gene: TRBJ1-1
abundance: .
v_gene: TRBV20-1
CDR3aa: CSARFWGGQIDTEAFF
CDR3nt: TGCAGTGCTAGATTTTGGGGAGGACAGATAGACACTGAAGCTTTCTTT

d_gene: .
j_gene: TRBJ1-1
abundance: .
v_gene: TRBV5-5
CDR3aa: CASSVRDRPAFF
CDR3nt: TGTGCCAGCAGCGTACGGGACCGCCCAGCTTTCTTT

d_gene: .
j_gene: TRBJ2-7
abundance: many
v_gene: TRBV6-2/TRBV6-3
CDR3aa: CASSEGRYEQYF
CDR3nt: TGTGCCAGCAGCGAGGGACGCTACGAGCAGTACTTC

d_gene: .
j_gene: TRBJ1-2
abundance: .
v_gene: TRBV20-1
CDR3aa: CSARPRSDYGYTF
CDR3nt: TGCAGTGCTAGACCACGTTCGGACTATGGCTACACCTTC

d_gene: TRBD1
j_gene: TRBJ2-1
abundance: .
v_gene: TRBV24-1
CDR3aa: CATSDSGTGGAYNEQFF
CDR3nt: TGTGCCACCAGTGATTCCGGTACAGGGGGCGCCTACAATGAGCAGTTCTTC

d_gene: TRBD2
j_gene: TRBJ2-3
abundance: few
v_gene: TRBV6-1
CDR3aa: CASRAGVADTQYF
CDR3nt: TGTGCCAGTCGAGCGGGGGTCGCAGATACGCAGTATTTT

d_gene: .
j_gene: TRBJ2-2
abundance: .
v_gene: TRBV7-9
CDR3aa: CASSLTRGRTGELFF
CDR3nt: TGTGCCAGCAGCTTAACCAGGGGCCGCACCGGGGAGCTGTTTTTT

d_gene: .
j_gene: TRBJ1-2
abundance: few
v_gene: TRBV20-1
CDR3aa: CSARYRDHTF
CDR3nt: TGCAGTGCTAGATACCGGGACCACACCTTC